This TCR beta chain was retrieved from a study of identical twins. The study's findings and limits: Cord blood beta clonotypes present at high abundance carried fewer insertions; no such pattern appeared in memory repertoires. Excess sharing between twins was weaker in beta out-of-frame sequences. It was possible that invariant MAIT and iNKT cells partly confounded the zero-insertion analyses. Shared out-of-frame alpha sequences (those common to twins) showed excess low generation probability.

The sample holds a few counts of this clonotype. As yet, its antigen is unknown. V lost 0 bases, J lost 8 bases, and 16 bases lay in between. This CDR3 spans 16 amino acids. The germline CDR1 and CDR2 sequences are LGHNA and YSLEER. TCRdb analysed the 5' RACE reads with MiXCR anew, one entry per CDR3 protein. The data show a few hundred thousand distinct CDR3 sequences, roughly a tenth seen once. The TCR originated in a man aged 50-60 years in good health. This chain connects TRBV4-3 to TRBJ1-4; a possible D gene is TRBD1 (6 bases). The sequenced sample consisted of memory T cells sorted from blood. The CDR3 DNA reads TGCGCCAGCAGCCAAGATCGTGGGGGGCGAGAAGAAAAACTGTTTTTT. Protein product: CASSQDRGGREEKLFF.